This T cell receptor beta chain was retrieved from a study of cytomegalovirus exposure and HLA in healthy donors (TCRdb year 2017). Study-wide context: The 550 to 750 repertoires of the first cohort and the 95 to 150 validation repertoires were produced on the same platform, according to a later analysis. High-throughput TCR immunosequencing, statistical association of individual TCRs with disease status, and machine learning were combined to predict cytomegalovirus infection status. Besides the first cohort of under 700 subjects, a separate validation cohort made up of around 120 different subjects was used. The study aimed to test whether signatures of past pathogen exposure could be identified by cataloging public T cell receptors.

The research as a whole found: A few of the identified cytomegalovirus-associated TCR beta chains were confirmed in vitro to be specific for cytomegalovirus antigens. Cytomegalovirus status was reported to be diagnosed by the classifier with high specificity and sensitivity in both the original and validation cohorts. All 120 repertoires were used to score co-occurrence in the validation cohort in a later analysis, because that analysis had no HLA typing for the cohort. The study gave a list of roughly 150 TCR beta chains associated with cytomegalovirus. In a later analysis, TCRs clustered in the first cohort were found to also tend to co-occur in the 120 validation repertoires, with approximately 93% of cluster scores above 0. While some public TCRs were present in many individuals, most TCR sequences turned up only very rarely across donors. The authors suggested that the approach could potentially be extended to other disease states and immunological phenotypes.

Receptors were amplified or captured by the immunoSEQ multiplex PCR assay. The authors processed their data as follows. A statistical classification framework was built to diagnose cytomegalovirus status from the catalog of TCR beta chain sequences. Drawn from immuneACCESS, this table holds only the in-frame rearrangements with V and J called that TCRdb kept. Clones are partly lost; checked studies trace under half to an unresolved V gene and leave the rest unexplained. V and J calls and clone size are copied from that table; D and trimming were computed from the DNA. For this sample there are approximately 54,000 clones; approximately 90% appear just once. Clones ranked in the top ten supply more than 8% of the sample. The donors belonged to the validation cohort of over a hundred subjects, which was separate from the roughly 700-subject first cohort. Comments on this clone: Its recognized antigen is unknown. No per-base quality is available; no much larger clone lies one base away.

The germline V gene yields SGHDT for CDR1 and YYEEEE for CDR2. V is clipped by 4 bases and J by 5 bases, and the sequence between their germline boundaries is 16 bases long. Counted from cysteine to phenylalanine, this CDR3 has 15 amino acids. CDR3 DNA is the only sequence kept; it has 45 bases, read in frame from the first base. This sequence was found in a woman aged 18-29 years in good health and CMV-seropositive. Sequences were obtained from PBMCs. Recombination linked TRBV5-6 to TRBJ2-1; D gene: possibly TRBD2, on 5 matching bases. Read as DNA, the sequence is TGTGCCAGCAGCCCCGACTACCCGGGAAACAATGAGCAGTTCTTC. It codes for CASSPDYPGNNEQFF.